These 25 T cell receptor beta chains came from one sample sequenced in a study of blood T cells in healthy people across ages. Combining a sample-barcoded 5' primer with a J-beta primer mix, a second PCR ran for roughly 7 to 11 cycles. TCRdb ran MiXCR on the 5' RACE reads and lists one entry per CDR3 protein. The sample shows about 1.8 million distinct CDR3 sequences, less than 50% of them seen only once. The sequenced material came from blood. These receptors were obtained from a woman aged 40 to 50 in good health.

The V and J genes are TRBV19 and TRBJ2-3, with 7 bases aligning to TRBD2. V lost 4 bases and J lost 2; bases outside the gene matches: 6. This CDR3 region has 15 residues. In germline, CDR1 is LNHDA, CDR2 SQIVND (reference sequence). The CDR3 nucleotides are TGTGCCAGTAGTACGGCTAGCGGATTCACAGATACGCAGTATTTT. Translation: CASSTASGFTDTQYF.

This sequence joins TRBV7-2 and TRBJ2-3; D gene ambiguous. The V gene's germline CDR1 is SGHTA and CDR2 FQGNSA. Trimming left V 5 bases short and J 4 bases short, with 10 bases between. The CDR3 is 13 residues long. In DNA form, the CDR3 reads TGTGCCAGCAGCCCCCCCTCGTCAGATACGCAGTATTTT. It is translated as CASSPPSSDTQYF.

This chain uses TRBV10-3 with TRBJ1-2; TRBD1 matches 8 bases. The V segment lost 5 bases and the J segment 6 bases; nucleotides outside the gene matches: 5. This CDR3 is built from 13 residues. Germline loops: CDR1 ENHRY, CDR2 SYGVKD. This chain's CDR3 is CAISSGQGDGYTF. CDR3 DNA: TGTGCCATCAGTAGCGGACAGGGTGATGGCTACACCTTC.

This clonotype was recorded a few times. This sequence joins TRBV2 and TRBJ2-7; D could derive from TRBD1 or TRBD2 (6 bases each). CDR1 and CDR2 from the germline V gene are SNHLY and FYNNEI. Between the trimmed V and J ends, which lost 7 bases and 7 bases, there was a span of 17 bases. This CDR3 is built from 13 residues. The CDR3 loop is CASKPGVRGEQYF. The DNA for the CDR3 is TGTGCCAGCAAACCAGGGGTCCGGGGGGAGCAGTACTTC.

The chain employs TRBV9 and TRBJ2-1, with 8 bases identical to TRBD2. Germline CDR1 is SGDLS and CDR2 is YYNGEE. The CDR3 is made up of 17 amino acids. CDR3 nucleotide sequence: TGTACCTGCAGCGTAGGTAGAGGCGCGGGGGGTTACAATGAGCAGTTCTTC. Amino acid sequence: CTCSVGRGAGGYNEQFF.

V gene TRBV28 combines with J gene TRBJ2-3; no firm D call. Germline assignment: CDR1 MDHEN and CDR2 SYDVKM. CDR3 size: 14 residues. V was trimmed by 2 bases and J by 5 bases, leaving 11 bases between them. CDR3 loop: CASSLGLDLDTQYF. For the CDR3, the DNA is TGTGCCAGCAGTTTAGGTCTGGATCTAGATACGCAGTATTTT.

This rearrangement joins TRBV6-1 to TRBJ1-2, with 7 bases that match TRBD1. J was trimmed by 1 base and V by 6 bases; bases with no gene match: 14. This CDR3 is 17 amino acids long. From germline, CDR1 is MNHNS and CDR2 SASEGT. The CDR3 sequence is CASSSRTGININYGYTF. CDR3 coding DNA: TGTGCCAGCAGCTCCAGGACAGGCATTAATATTAACTATGGCTACACCTTC.

The chain recombines TRBV7-2 with TRBJ2-1, with 10 bases matching TRBD2. This CDR3 comprises 17 residues. The V gene's germline CDR1 is SGHTA and CDR2 FQGNSA. The trim removed 5 bases at V and 7 bases at J, leaving 14 bases unmatched. Here the CDR3 reads CASSPRVIAGGWNEQFF. The DNA of the CDR3 is TGTGCCAGCAGCCCCCGTGTGATAGCGGGGGGTTGGAATGAGCAGTTCTTC. Complete variable domain (other parts from reference TRBV7-2 and TRBJ2-1): GAGVSQSPSNKVTEKGKDVELRCDPISGHTALYWYRQSLGQGLEFLIYFQGNSAPDKSGLPSDRFSAERTGGSVSTLTIQRTQQEDSAVYLCASSPRVIAGGWNEQFFGPGTRLTVL.

The chain couples TRBV7-2 to TRBJ1-2, with D unclear. This CDR3 has 15 amino acids. Germline lookup yields CDR1 SGHTA and CDR2 FQGNSA. The germline V and J ends were trimmed by 0 bases and 6 bases, with 14 bases remaining between them. In DNA, the CDR3 is TGTGCCAGCAGCTTAGCGCTCGAGAGGGAGCATGGCTACACCTTC. This sequence encodes CASSLALEREHGYTF.

To note about this clonotype: One end of the junction fails to match germline, which may point to a read error. The J gene is TRBJ2-3, the V gene TRBV29-1, with 8 bases lining up with TRBD2. The CDR3 spans 15 residues. CDR1 is SQVTM, CDR2 ANQGSEA, per germline. The CDR3 here is CSVDQSGGPTGTQYF. CDR3 sequence (DNA): TGCAGCGTTGATCAGAGCGGGGGACCCACAGGTACGCAGTATTTT.

The chain employs TRBV12-3 or TRBV12-4 and TRBJ2-6; D assignment may be TRBD1 or TRBD2 (5 bases each). The CDR3 is made up of 19 amino acids. The ends were cut back, 4 bases at V and 0 bases at J, with 19 bases in the middle. The CDR3 DNA is TGTGCCAGCAGTTCCTGGAGGCAGGGCCGCTTCTCTGGGGCCAACGTCCTGACTTTC. Translation gives CASSSWRQGRFSGANVLTF.

Only a few counts were recorded for this clonotype. The chain has TRBV2 and TRBJ1-2; no clear D gene. The CDR3 is 11 residues long. CDR1 is SNHLY, CDR2 FYNNEI, per germline. V gave up 7 bases and J gave up 7 bases, with 10 bases separating them. The CDR3: CASMGGGGYTF. DNA of the CDR3: TGTGCCAGCATGGGAGGTGGTGGCTACACCTTC.

This clonotype has a handful of counts. The rearrangement joins TRBV13 to TRBJ2-5, with TRBD2 matching 11 bases. Per the germline V gene, CDR1 is PRHDT and CDR2 is FYEKMQ (reference sequence). This CDR3 has 17 residues. J lost 0 bases, V lost 5 bases, and 8 bases had no gene match. The CDR3 DNA sequence: TGTGCCAGCAGCGCCAGTTTAGCGGGGGGGTACCAAGAGACCCAGTACTTC. It yields the protein CASSASLAGGYQETQYF.

The chain uses TRBV29-1 and TRBJ1-1, with D possibly TRBD1 on 5 matching bases. The V gene's germline CDR1 is SQVTM and CDR2 ANQGSEA. This CDR3 contains 14 residues. The V gene lost 2 bases and the J gene lost 0 bases, with 10 bases spanning the gap. In nucleotides, the CDR3 is TGCAGCGTTGAATTTAGGGGCTTGAACACTGAAGCTTTCTTT. It is translated as CSVEFRGLNTEAFF.

This clonotype was counted a few times. V usage is TRBV29-1 and J usage is TRBJ2-2; 7 nucleotides align to TRBD2. The CDR3 is made up of 17 amino acids. The V gene end was trimmed by 7 bases and the J gene end by 4 bases; junction bases not matched to a gene: 18. CDR1 is SQVTM, CDR2 ANQGSEA, per germline. The CDR3 bases are TGCAGCGCAAGAATTTCACTAGCGACGTTCTCCACCGGGGAGCTGTTTTTT. Its translation: CSARISLATFSTGELFF.

This clonotype showed up just a few times. The V call is TRBV6-2 or TRBV6-3, the J call TRBJ2-4; TRBD1 matches 8 bases. The CDR3 covers 19 residues. Germline trimming cut 4 bases from V and 0 bases from J; bases unmatched to any gene: 14. Germline lookup yields CDR1 MNHEY and CDR2 SVGEGT. The CDR3 coding sequence is TGTGCCAGCAGTTCGGCAGGGGGCCGACCGACAACAGCCAAAAACATTCAGTACTTC. This translates into CASSSAGGRPTTAKNIQYF.

This clonotype has just a few counts. The chain couples TRBV20-1 to TRBJ2-1; D perhaps matches TRBD2 (6 bases). The CDR3 length is 13 residues. Trimming took 6 bases from V and 4 from J, leaving 13 bases between them. Germline V lookup: CDR1 DFQATT, CDR2 SNEGSKA (reference sequence). The CDR3 sequence is CSARGDGYNEQFF. For the CDR3, the DNA is TGCAGTGCGCGGGGAGATGGTTACAATGAGCAGTTCTTC.

The gene calls are TRBV7-9 and TRBJ2-5, with D maybe TRBD1 (5 bases). Trimming removed 0 bases from V and 3 bases from J, with 14 bases in between. There are 16 residues in the CDR3. The germline gives CDR1 SEHNR, CDR2 FQNEAQ (reference sequence). The CDR3 region has the DNA TGTGCCAGCAGCTTAGCGTTCCCAGGGATCGAAGAGACCCAGTACTTC. This encodes CASSLAFPGIEETQYF.

In its sample, this clonotype was seen many times. V is TRBV29-1 and J is TRBJ2-7; 9 bases are shared with TRBD1. The CDR3 spans 15 residues. Germline lookup yields CDR1 SQVTM and CDR2 ANQGSEA. Losses at the gene ends were 5 bases for V and 0 bases for J; bases not matched to a gene: 8. DNA of the CDR3: TGCAGCGTTCGTAGGACAGGGGACAGCTCCTACGAGCAGTACTTC. This translates into CSVRRTGDSSYEQYF.

The V call is TRBV7-2, the J call TRBJ2-3; 8 bases are shared with TRBD2. This CDR3 contains 20 residues. From germline, CDR1 is SGHTA and CDR2 FQGNSA. V lost 5 bases, J lost 0 bases, and 19 bases stayed unmatched. Here the CDR3 reads CASSLNPPGGAGDSTDTQYF. The CDR3 DNA reads TGTGCCAGCAGCCTTAATCCCCCCGGGGGAGCGGGGGATAGCACAGATACGCAGTATTTT.

This clonotype came up a few times. The chain joins TRBV28 to TRBJ2-7; D may be TRBD2 (6 bases). The CDR3 has 16 amino acids. Trimming removed 4 bases from V and 7 bases from J, with 23 bases in between. Germline lookup yields CDR1 MDHEN and CDR2 SYDVKM. CDR3 DNA sequence: TGTGCCAGCAGTTACCCAACCCGGGACGGGGGATCAGAGCAGTACTTC. Its translation: CASSYPTRDGGSEQYF.

This sequence joins TRBV7-6 and TRBJ2-5; D is perhaps TRBD1 or TRBD2 (5 bases each). V was cut by 8 bases and J by 1 base, with 17 bases left in between. Germline V gene data show CDR1 as SGHVS and CDR2 as FNYEAQ. This CDR3 spans 15 amino acids. The chain's CDR3 is CASSPGTPVQETQYF. Written as DNA, the CDR3 is TGTGCCAGCTCTCCCGGGACCCCCGTCCAAGAGACCCAGTACTTC. Full variable domain (remainder filled in from reference TRBV7-6 and TRBJ2-5): GAGVSQSPRYKVTKRGQDVALRCDPISGHVSLYWYRQALGQGPEFLTYFNYEAQQDKSGLPNDRFSAERPEGSISTLTIQRTEQRDSAMYRCASSPGTPVQETQYFGPGTRLLVL.

The chain employs TRBV27 and TRBJ2-5; TRBD2 matches at 7 bases. Germline V CDR1 and CDR2: MNHEY, SMNVEV (reference sequence). The CDR3 is 15 residues long. V dropped 6 bases and J dropped 5; count of bases not matched to a gene: 12. CDR3 DNA sequence: TGTGCCAGCAGGCGACTAGCTTCGGTCGGGGAGACCCAGTACTTC. The encoded protein is CASRRLASVGETQYF.

V is TRBV20-1 and J is TRBJ2-7; D gene uncertain. V lost 3 bases, J lost 4 bases, and 13 bases lay in between. CDR1 is DFQATT, CDR2 SNEGSKA, per germline (reference sequence). This CDR3 is 13 amino acids long. In DNA form, the CDR3 reads TGCAGTGCTAGGAATCCGTTGGAATACGAGCAGTACTTC. It is translated as CSARNPLEYEQYF.

The rearrangement links TRBV29-1 to TRBJ2-3; no firm D call. The germline CDR1 and CDR2 sequences are SQVTM and ANQGSEA. V lost 5 bases and J lost 4, with 10 bases in between. The CDR3 extends over 12 amino acids. CDR3 bases: TGCAGCGTTAGGGCAACGTCAGATACGCAGTATTTT. This encodes CSVRATSDTQYF.